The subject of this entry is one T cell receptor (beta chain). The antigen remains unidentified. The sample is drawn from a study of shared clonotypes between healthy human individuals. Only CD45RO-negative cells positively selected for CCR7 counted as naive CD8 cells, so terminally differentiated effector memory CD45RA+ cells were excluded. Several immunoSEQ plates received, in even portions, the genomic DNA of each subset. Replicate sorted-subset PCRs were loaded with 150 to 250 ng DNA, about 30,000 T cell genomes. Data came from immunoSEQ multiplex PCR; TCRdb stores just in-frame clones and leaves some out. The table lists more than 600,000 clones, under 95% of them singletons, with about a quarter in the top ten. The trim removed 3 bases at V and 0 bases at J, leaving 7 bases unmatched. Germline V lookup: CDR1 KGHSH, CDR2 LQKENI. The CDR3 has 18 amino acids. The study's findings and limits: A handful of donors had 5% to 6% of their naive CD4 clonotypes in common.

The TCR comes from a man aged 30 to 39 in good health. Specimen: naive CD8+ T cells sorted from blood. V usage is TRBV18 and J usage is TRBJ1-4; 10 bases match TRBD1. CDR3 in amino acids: CASSPGQGWGTTNEKLFF. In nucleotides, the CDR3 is TGTGCCAGCTCACCGGGACAGGGGTGGGGTACAACTAATGAAAAACTGTTTTTT.